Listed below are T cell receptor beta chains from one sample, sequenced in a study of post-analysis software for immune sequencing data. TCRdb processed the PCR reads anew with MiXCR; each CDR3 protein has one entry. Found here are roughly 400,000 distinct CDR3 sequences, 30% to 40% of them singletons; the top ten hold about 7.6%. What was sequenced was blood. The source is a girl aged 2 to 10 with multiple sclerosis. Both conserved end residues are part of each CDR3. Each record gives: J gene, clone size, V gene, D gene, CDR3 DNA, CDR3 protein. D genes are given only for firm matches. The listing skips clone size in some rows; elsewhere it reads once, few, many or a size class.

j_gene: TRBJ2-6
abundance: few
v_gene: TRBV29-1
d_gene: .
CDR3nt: TGCAGCGTTGAAGGAAGGTCCGGGGCCAACGTCCTGACTTTC
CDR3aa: CSVEGRSGANVLTF

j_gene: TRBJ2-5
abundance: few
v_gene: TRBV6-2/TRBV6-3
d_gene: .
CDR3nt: TGTGCCAGCAGTCGGCGGGAGACCCAGTACTTC
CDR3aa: CASSRRETQYF

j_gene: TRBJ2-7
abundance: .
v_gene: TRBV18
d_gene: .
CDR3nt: TGTGCCAGCTCACCCAGGGTAAGCGAGCAGTACTTC
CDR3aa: CASSPRVSEQYF

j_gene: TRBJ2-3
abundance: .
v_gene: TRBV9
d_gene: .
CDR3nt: TGTGCCAGCAGCGTAGCCCAGAAGGCAGATACGCAGTATTTT
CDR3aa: CASSVAQKADTQYF

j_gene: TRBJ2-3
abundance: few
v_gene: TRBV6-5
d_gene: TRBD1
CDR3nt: TGTGCCAGCAGTAAGGGACAGATGTTGGGCACAGATACGCAGTATTTT
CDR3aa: CASSKGQMLGTDTQYF

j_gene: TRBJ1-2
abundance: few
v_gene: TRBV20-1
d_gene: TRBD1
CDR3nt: TGCAGTGCTGGACAGGTCAACTATGGCTACACCTTC
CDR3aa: CSAGQVNYGYTF

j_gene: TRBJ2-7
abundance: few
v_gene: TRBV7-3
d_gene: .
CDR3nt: TGTGCCAGCAGCCAGGATCAGGGCGAGCAGTACTTC
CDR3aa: CASSQDQGEQYF

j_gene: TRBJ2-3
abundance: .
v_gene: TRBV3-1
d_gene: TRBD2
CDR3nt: TGTGCCAGCAGCCAAGGAGCGGGGGTCCTCACAGATACGCAGTATTTT
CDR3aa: CASSQGAGVLTDTQYF

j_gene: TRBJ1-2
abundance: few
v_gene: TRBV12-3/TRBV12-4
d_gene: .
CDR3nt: TGTGCCAGCAGTTTATCAGCCGCCTATGGCTACACCTTC
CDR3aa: CASSLSAAYGYTF

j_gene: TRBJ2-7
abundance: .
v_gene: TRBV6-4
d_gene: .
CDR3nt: TGTGCCAGCAGTGACTCGATGGTAGGGATCTCCTACGAGCAGTACTTC
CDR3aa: CASSDSMVGISYEQYF

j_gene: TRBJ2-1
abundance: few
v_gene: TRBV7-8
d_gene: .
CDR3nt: TGTGCCAGCAGCTTACGGCCACCCTCCTACAATGAGCAGTTCTTC
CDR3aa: CASSLRPPSYNEQFF

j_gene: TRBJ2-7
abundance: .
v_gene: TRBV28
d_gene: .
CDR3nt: TGTGCCAGCCTAGAGGGGTCCTCCTACGAGCAGTACTTC
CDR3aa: CASLEGSSYEQYF

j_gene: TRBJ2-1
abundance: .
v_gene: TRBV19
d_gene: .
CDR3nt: TGTGCCAGTAGTATAGACAGGGCGAGTGAGCAGTTCTTC
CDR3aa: CASSIDRASEQFF

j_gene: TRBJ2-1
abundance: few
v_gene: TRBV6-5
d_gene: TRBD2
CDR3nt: TGTGCCGGCAGGGGACTAGCGGGATACAATGAGCAGTTCTTC
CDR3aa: CAGRGLAGYNEQFF

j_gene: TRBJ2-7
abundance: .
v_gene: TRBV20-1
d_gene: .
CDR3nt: TGCAGTGCTCGACCGGCTTTTACCTACGAGCAGTACTTC
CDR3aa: CSARPAFTYEQYF

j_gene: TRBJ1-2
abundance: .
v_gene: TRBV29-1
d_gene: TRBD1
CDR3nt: TGCAGCGTTGAAGGACAGGGGGCTGTTAACTATGGCTACACCTTC
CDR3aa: CSVEGQGAVNYGYTF

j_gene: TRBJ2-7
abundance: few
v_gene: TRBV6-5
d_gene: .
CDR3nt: TGTGCCAGCAGTTACGGGGGGTCCTACGAGCAGTACTTC
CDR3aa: CASSYGGSYEQYF

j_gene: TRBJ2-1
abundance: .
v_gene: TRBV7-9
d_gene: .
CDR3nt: TGTGCCAGCAGCCCTAGGGTAGCGGTTAGCAATGAGCAGTTCTTC
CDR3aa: CASSPRVAVSNEQFF

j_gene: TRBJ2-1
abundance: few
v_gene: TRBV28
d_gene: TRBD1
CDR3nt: TGTGCCAGCAGCCGCCCAGGCAGGGGGATCTACAATGAGCAGTTCTTC
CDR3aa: CASSRPGRGIYNEQFF

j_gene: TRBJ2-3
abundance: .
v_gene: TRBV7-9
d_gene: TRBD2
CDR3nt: TGTGCCAGCACCGAACTACTAGCGGAGTATAGCACAGATACGCAGTATTTT
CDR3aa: CASTELLAEYSTDTQYF

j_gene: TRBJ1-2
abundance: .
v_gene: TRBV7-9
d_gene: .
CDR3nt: TGTGCCAGCAGCTTAGCCCCCGCCAGGCCGCTAGGCTACACCTTC
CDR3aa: CASSLAPARPLGYTF

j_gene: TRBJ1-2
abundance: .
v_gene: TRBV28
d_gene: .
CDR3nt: TGTGCCAGCAGTTCCACGCCAAGGAGCGTGTATGGCTACACCTTC
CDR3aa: CASSSTPRSVYGYTF

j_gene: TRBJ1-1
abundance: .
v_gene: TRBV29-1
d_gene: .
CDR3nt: TGCAGCGTTGTATGGGGTAACACTGAAGCTTTCTTT
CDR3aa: CSVVWGNTEAFF

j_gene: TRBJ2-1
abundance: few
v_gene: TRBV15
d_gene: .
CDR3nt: TGTGCCACCAGCCCAGGGGGGAGGCCCTACAATGAGCAGTTCTTC
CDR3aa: CATSPGGRPYNEQFF

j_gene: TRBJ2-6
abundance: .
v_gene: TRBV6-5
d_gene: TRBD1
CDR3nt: TGTGCCAGCAGTTACTCAGGGGTTGGGACAGGGCCCTCTGGGGCCAACGTCCTGACTTTC
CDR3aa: CASSYSGVGTGPSGANVLTF

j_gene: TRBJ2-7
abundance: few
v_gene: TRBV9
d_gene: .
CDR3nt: TGTGCCAGCAGCGTAGATGTCTCCTACGAGCAGTACTTC
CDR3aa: CASSVDVSYEQYF

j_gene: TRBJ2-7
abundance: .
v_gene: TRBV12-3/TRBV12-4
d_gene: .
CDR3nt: TGTGCCAGCAGTTTGGGCACCGGGACAATATCGTACGAGCAGTACTTC
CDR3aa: CASSLGTGTISYEQYF

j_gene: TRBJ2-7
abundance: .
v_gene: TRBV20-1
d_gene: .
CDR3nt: TGCAGTGCTAGAGATTGGGTGGTAGGGGCGTCCTGCTACGAGCAGTACTTC
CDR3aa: CSARDWVVGASCYEQYF

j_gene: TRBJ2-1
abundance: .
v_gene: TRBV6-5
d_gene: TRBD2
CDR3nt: TGTGCCAGCAGTTACCAGACTAGCGGGAGTTACAATGAGCAGTTCTTC
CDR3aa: CASSYQTSGSYNEQFF

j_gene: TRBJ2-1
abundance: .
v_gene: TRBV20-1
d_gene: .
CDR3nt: TGCAGTGCTAGAGATTTGGACAGCAATGAGCAGTTCTTC
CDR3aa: CSARDLDSNEQFF

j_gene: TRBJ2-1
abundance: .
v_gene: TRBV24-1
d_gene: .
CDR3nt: TGTGCCACCAGTGACGCCTTCGCGGAGTTCTTC
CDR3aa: CATSDAFAEFF

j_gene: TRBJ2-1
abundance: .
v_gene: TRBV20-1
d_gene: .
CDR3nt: TGCAGTGCTAGAGATATTAGCTTATATGAGCAGTTCTTC
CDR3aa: CSARDISLYEQFF

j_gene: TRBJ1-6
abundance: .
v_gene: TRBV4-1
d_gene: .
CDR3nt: TGCGCCAGCAGCCAGGTCCTGGGACGGAGGAATTCACCCCTCCACTTT
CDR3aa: CASSQVLGRRNSPLHF

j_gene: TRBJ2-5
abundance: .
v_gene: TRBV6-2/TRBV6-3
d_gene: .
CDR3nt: TGTGCCAGCAGGCGCCCCGCAGTGGAGACCCAGTACTTC
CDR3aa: CASRRPAVETQYF

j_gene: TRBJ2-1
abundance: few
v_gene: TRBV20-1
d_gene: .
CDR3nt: TGCAGTGCCCCCTTCTTAGGAAGGCAGTTCTTC
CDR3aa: CSAPFLGRQFF

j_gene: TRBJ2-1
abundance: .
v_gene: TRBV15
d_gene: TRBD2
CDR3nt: TGTGCCACCAGCAGTCGGGTAGGACTTAGCGGGATTGGGTTGTACAATGAGCAGTTCTTC
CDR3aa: CATSSRVGLSGIGLYNEQFF

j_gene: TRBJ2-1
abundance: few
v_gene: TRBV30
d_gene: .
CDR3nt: TGTGCCTGGAGTGTACTCTCGGAACTGGGTGAGCAGTTCTTC
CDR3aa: CAWSVLSELGEQFF

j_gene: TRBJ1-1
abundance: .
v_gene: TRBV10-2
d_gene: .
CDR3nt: TGCGCCAGCAGTGATCCAGGGATGAACACTGAAGCTTTCTTT
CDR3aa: CASSDPGMNTEAFF

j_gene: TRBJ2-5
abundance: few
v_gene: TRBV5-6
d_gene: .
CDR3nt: TGTGCCAGCAGCCCACTAGGGAATGAGCAGTACTTC
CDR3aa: CASSPLGNEQYF

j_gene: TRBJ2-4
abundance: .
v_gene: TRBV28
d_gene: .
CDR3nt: TGTGCCAGCAGTTTATGGGGGTACATTCGGTACTTC
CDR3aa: CASSLWGYIRYF

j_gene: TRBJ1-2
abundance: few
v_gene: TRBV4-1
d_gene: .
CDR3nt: TGCGCCAGCAGACCTTCGACAGCGGACAACTATGGCTACACCTTC
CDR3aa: CASRPSTADNYGYTF

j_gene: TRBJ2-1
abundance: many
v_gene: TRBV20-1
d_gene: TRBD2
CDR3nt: TGCAGTGCTAGTAGCGGGAGGGCCTACAATGAGCAGTTCTTC
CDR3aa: CSASSGRAYNEQFF

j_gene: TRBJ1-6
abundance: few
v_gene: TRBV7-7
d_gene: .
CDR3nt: TGTGCCAGCAGTGAGAGAGTGTTTGGTTCACCCCTCCACTTT
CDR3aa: CASSERVFGSPLHF

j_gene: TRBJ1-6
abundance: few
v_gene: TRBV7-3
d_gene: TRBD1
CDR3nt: TGTGCCAGCAGCCTAAACGGACAGGGGAATTCACCCCTCCACTTT
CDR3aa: CASSLNGQGNSPLHF

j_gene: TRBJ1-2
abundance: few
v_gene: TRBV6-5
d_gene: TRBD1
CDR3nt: TGTGCCAGCAGTTATTCCCAACCCCCGGGACAGGGGGGTGGCTACACCTTC
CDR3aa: CASSYSQPPGQGGGYTF

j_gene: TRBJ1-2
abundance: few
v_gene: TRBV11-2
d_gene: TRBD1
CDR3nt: TGTGCCAGCAGATCGACAGGGCGGGACTATGGCTACACCTTC
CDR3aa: CASRSTGRDYGYTF

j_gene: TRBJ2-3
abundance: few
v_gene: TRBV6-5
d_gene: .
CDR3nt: TGTGCCAGCAGTTACTCGATAGCAGCGGCGGAGGGTACGCAGTATTTT
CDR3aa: CASSYSIAAAEGTQYF

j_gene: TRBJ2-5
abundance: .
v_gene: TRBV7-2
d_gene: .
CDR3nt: TGTGCCAGCAGCTTAGGGCCGGGGATACAAGAGACCCAGTACTTC
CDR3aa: CASSLGPGIQETQYF

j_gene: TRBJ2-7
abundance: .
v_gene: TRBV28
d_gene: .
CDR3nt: TGTGCCAGCGGTCGTCAACCGGGTCTCATTTCCTACGAGCAGTACTTC
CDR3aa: CASGRQPGLISYEQYF

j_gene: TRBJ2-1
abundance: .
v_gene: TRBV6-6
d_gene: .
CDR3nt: TGTGCCAGTTGCTCCGGGGGCAGCTCCTACAATGAGCAGTTCTTC
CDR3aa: CASCSGGSSYNEQFF

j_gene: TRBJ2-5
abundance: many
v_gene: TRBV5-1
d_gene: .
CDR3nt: TGTGCCAGCAGCAACCAAGAGACCCAGTACTTC
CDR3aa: CASSNQETQYF

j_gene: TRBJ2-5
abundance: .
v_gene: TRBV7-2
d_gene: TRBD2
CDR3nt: TGTGCCAGCAGCCGTACCCCAAAACTAGCGGGGGAGCAGACCCAGTACTTC
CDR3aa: CASSRTPKLAGEQTQYF

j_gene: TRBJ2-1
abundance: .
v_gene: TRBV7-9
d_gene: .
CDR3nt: TGTGCCAGCAGCTCTAGGTATTCAAGTACAGGTGCCTACAATGAGCAGTTCTTC
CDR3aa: CASSSRYSSTGAYNEQFF

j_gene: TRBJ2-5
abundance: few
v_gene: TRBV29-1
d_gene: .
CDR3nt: TGCAGCGCCAAGCGGAGGGTGGCATTCCAAGGGACCCAGTACTTC
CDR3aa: CSAKRRVAFQGTQYF

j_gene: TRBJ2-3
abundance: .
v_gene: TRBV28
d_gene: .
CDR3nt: TGTGCCAGCAGTGGTCGACAGCGCCCCATGCTAGGGCAGTATTTT
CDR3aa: CASSGRQRPMLGQYF

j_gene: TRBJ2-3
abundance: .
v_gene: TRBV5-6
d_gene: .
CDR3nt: TGTGCCAGCAGCTTGCACGGTTCTAGCACAGATACGCAGTATTTT
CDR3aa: CASSLHGSSTDTQYF